This TCR beta chain was found in a study of identical twins. TCRdb reprocessed the 5' RACE reads with MiXCR, giving one entry per CDR3 protein. The repertoire consists of some 790,000 distinct CDR3 sequences, with about 18% occurring once and the leading ten covering less than 15%. This CDR3 is 14 amino acids long. With 6 bases removed from V and 2 bases from J, the gap between germline ends came to 14 bases. CDR1 and CDR2 from the germline V gene are MNHNS and SASEGT. In its sample, this clonotype was seen many times. This sample also belongs to another study, concerning T cells expressing NK-cell markers. According to that study: Among a few donors, these clonotypes also ranked first in the CD3+CD56-NKG2C+ fraction.

The chain combines TRBV6-1 with TRBJ2-7, with D perhaps matching TRBD1 or TRBD2 (6 bases each). This clonotype originated in a woman aged 18-29 years in good health. The sample was PBMCs. The CDR3 DNA reads TGTGCCAGCAGCCTCGGGGGCCTTCCCTACGAGCAGTACTTC. Amino acid sequence: CASSLGGLPYEQYF.